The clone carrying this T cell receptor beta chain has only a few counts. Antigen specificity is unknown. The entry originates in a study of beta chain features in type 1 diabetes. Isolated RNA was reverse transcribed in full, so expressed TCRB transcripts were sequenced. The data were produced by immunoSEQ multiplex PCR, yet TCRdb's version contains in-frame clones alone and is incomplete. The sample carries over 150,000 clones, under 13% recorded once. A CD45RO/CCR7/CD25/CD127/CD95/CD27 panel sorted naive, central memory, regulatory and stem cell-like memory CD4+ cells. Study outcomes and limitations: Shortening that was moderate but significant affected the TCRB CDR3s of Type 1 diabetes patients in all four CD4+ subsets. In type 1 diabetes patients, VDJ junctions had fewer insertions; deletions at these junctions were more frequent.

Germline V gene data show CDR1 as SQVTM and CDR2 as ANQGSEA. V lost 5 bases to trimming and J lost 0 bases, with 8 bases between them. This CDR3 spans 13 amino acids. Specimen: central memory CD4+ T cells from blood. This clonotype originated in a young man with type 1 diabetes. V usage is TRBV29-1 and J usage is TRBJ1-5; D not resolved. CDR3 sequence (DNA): TGCAGCGTTACCGTCGGTAGCAATCAGCCCCAGCATTTT. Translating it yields CSVTVGSNQPQHF.